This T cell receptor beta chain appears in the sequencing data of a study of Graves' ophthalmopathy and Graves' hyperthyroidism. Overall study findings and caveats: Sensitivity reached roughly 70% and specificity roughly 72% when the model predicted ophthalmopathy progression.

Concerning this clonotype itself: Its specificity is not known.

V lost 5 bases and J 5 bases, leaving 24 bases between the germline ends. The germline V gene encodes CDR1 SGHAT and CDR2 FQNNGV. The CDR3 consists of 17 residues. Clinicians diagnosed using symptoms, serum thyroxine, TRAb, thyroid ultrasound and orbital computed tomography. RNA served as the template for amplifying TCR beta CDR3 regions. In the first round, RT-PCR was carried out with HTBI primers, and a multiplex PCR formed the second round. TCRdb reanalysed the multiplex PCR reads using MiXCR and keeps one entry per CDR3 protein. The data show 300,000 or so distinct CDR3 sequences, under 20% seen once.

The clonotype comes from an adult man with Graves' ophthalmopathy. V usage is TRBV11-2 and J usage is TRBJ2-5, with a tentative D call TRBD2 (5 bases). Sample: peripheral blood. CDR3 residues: CASSPSGIAVAGETQYF. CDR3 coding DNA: TGTGCCAGCAGCCCGTCGGGGATCGCGGTGGCGGGCGAGACCCAGTACTTC.